These 17 T cell receptor beta chains share one sample of origin, sequenced in a study of control samples from healthy donors and cancer patients. Method: immunoSEQ multiplex PCR; TCRdb's copy keeps in-frame clones and lacks some. The sample includes 250,000 to 300,000 clones, 82% of them seen just once. The sample taken for sequencing was PBMCs. All receptors come from a woman aged 55-69 years with lung cancer.

The chain couples TRBV30 to TRBJ2-7, with D possibly matching TRBD2 (6 bases). Germline CDR1 reads GTSNPN; CDR2 reads SVGIG (reference sequence). V was pared by 0 bases and J by 1 base, with 10 bases between. CDR3 length: 14 amino acids. In DNA form, the CDR3 reads TGTGCCTGGAGTGTGGGCGGGATGTCCTACGAGCAGTACTTC. This codes for CAWSVGGMSYEQYF.

The V and J genes are TRBV27 and TRBJ2-7; 9 nucleotides match TRBD2. Germline V CDR1 and CDR2: MNHEY, SMNVEV (reference sequence). J lost 5 bases, V lost 6 bases, and 5 bases had no gene match. This CDR3 has 13 residues. The CDR3 bases are TGTGCCAGCAGGGTAGCGGGAGTTCACGAGCAGTACTTC. Translation: CASRVAGVHEQYF.

The V call is TRBV7-8, the J call TRBJ2-1, with 10 bases lining up with TRBD1. This CDR3 is 14 amino acids long. V was pared by 5 bases and J by 6 bases, with 4 bases of the junction left unmatched. Germline-derived CDR1 and CDR2 are SGHVS and FQNEAQ. The CDR3 coding sequence is TGTGCCAGCAGCGGGACAGGGGCTACCAATGAGCAGTTCTTC. It specifies CASSGTGATNEQFF. Together with reference TRBV7-8 and TRBJ2-1, the CDR3 gives the full variable domain: GAGVSQSPRYKVAKRGQDVALRCDPISGHVSLFWYQQALGQGPEFLTYFQNEAQLDKSGLPSDRFFAERPEGSVSTLKIQRTQQEDSAVYLCASSGTGATNEQFFGPGTRLTVL.

The genes are TRBV5-4 and TRBJ2-7, with D unresolved. The CDR3 has 13 residues. Per germline, CDR1 SGHNT and CDR2 YYREEE (reference sequence). Trimming took off 4 bases at V and 5 bases at J, with 13 bases between the two ends. For the CDR3, the DNA is TGTGCCAGCAGCCGAGTAGGAAATCACGAGCAGTACTTC. Protein: CASSRVGNHEQYF.

There are a few counts of this clone. The V call is TRBV4-1, the J call TRBJ2-2; D is uncertain. V shed 5 bases and J shed 2 bases, with 9 bases lying between them. Germline assignment: CDR1 MGHRA and CDR2 YSYEKL. The CDR3 totals 14 residues. Here the CDR3 DNA reads TGCGCCAGCAGCTCAGACCCAAACACCGGGGAGCTGTTTTTT. Translation: CASSSDPNTGELFF.

The chain is built from TRBV19 and TRBJ2-2; maybe TRBD2 (6 bases). Trimming shortened V by 5 bases and J by 5 bases, and 21 bases separated the two germline ends. Germline lookup yields CDR1 LNHDA and CDR2 SQIVND (reference sequence). This CDR3 is 17 amino acids long. CDR3 residues: CASSSHDSGRRTGELFF. The CDR3 region has the DNA TGTGCCAGTAGTTCCCACGATAGCGGTAGGAGGACCGGGGAGCTGTTTTTT.

The chain combines TRBV27 with TRBJ2-3; the D gene is possibly TRBD2 (7 bases). The V and J ends lost 10 bases and 4 bases respectively, with 18 bases between them. This CDR3 has 14 residues. CDR1 MNHEY and CDR2 SMNVEV come from the germline V gene (reference sequence). CDR3 coding DNA: TGTGCCACCGCTTACAGGGAGGGAGCAGATACGCAGTATTTT. Translation gives CATAYREGADTQYF.

This clone appeared once. The J gene is TRBJ2-3, the V gene TRBV12-3 or TRBV12-4; D is uncertain. Trimming removed 3 bases at V and 6 bases at J, with 7 bases between. The CDR3 spans 12 residues. This CDR3 is CASSFPPDTQYF. The CDR3 region has the DNA TGTGCCAGCAGTTTTCCCCCCGATACGCAGTATTTT.

This chain joins TRBV11-3 and TRBJ2-7; D not certain. V lost 1 base to trimming and J lost 6 bases, with 10 bases between them. The CDR3 spans 13 residues. Germline V gene lookup returns CDR1 SGHNT and CDR2 YENEEA. The CDR3 region has the DNA TGTGCCAGCAGCTTAGTACCGTCGGGCGAGCAGTACTTC. Protein product: CASSLVPSGEQYF.

This clone was detected a few times. V usage is TRBV2 and J usage is TRBJ1-3; unclear D gene. CDR3 length: 12 residues. Trimming stripped 7 bases from V and 5 bases from J, with 9 bases between. Germline-derived CDR1 and CDR2 are SNHLY and FYNNEI. The CDR3, as DNA: TGTGCCAGCATGGAGGGAAGAAACACCATATATTTT. Encoded protein: CASMEGRNTIYF.

The gene calls are TRBV20-1 and TRBJ1-6; no definite D call. The V end lost 1 base, the J end lost 12 bases, and 7 bases lay between the germline ends. Looked up from germline, CDR1 is DFQATT and CDR2 is SNEGSKA (reference sequence). This CDR3 is 11 amino acids long. The CDR3 DNA sequence: TGCAGTGCTAGAGCGGGAAGACCCCTCCACTTT. Translation: CSARAGRPLHF.

This clone was seen a single time. V is TRBV20-1 and J is TRBJ2-7; a possible D gene is TRBD2 (5 bases). V was clipped by 3 bases and J by 11 bases, with 14 bases between them. Germline-derived CDR1 and CDR2 are DFQATT and SNEGSKA (reference sequence). There are 11 residues in the CDR3. The CDR3 region is CSARGRGREYF. CDR3 DNA sequence: TGCAGTGCTAGGGGCAGAGGGCGAGAGTACTTC.

The chain is built from TRBV19 and TRBJ1-2; D is undetermined. This CDR3 region has 13 residues. The V and J ends lost 3 bases and 0 bases respectively, with 5 bases between them. Germline assignment: CDR1 LNHDA and CDR2 SQIVND (reference sequence). The CDR3 bases are TGTGCCAGTAGTATGGGGTCTAACTATGGCTACACCTTC. It encodes CASSMGSNYGYTF.

The rearrangement links TRBV12-3 or TRBV12-4 to TRBJ1-4; maybe TRBD1 (5 bases). CDR3 size: 13 residues. V was trimmed by 1 base and J by 17 bases, leaving 17 bases between them. The CDR3 protein is CASSLGSSSGCFF. In nucleotides, the CDR3 is TGTGCCAGCAGTTTAGGGTCGTCCTCAGGGTGCTTTTTT.

CDR3 sequence (DNA): TGTGCCACCAGCAGGGCCCAAGAGACCCAGTACTTC. Amino acids: CATSRAQETQYF. The chain combines TRBV15 with TRBJ2-5; D is undetermined. Trimming took off 3 bases at V and 1 base at J, with 3 bases between the two ends. The germline V gene encodes CDR1 LNHNV and CDR2 YYDKDF (reference sequence). The CDR3 covers 12 residues.

The chain couples TRBV27 to TRBJ1-1, with unresolved D. CDR3 length: 14 residues. Looked up from germline, CDR1 is MNHEY and CDR2 is SMNVEV (reference sequence). Between the trimmed V and J ends, which lost 3 bases and 0 bases, there was a span of 8 bases. CDR3 sequence: CASSFGRLNTEAFF. In nucleotides, the CDR3 is TGTGCCAGCAGTTTTGGACGGCTGAACACTGAAGCTTTCTTT.

The chain employs TRBV5-1 and TRBJ2-2, with D perhaps matching TRBD1 (5 bases). The CDR3 covers 15 residues. The germline V and J ends were trimmed by 4 bases and 0 bases, with 10 bases remaining between them. Germline loops: CDR1 SGHRS, CDR2 YFSETQ. CDR3 DNA: TGCGCCAGCAGCCTTACAGGAGCGAACACCGGGGAGCTGTTTTTT. As protein: CASSLTGANTGELFF.